One and the same sample provided the 8 T cell receptor beta chains below, sequenced in a study of regulatory T cells in long-lasting Graves disease. As for time point: persistent/refractory GD, antithyroid drugs over 5 years with positive TRAb. The TCR library used RNA extracted from PBMCs. Libraries of TCR beta came from iRepertoire HTBI primers plus Arm-PCR of CDR3 regions. TCRdb re-analysed the multiplex PCR reads in MiXCR, keeping a single row per CDR3 protein. The sample yields approximately 360,000 distinct CDR3 sequences, roughly 25% seen once. Sequenced material: peripheral blood mononuclear cells (PBMCs), taken when the disease was refractory, from a patient treated with antithyroid drugs. The receptors were sampled from a woman aged 40 to 55 with Graves disease.

This clonotype was seen only once. The chain recombines TRBV28 with TRBJ2-7, with TRBD1 as a possible D gene (6 bases). Trimming took 5 bases from V and 0 from J, leaving 8 bases between them. The CDR3 extends over 13 amino acids. CDR1 and CDR2 (germline): MDHEN, SYDVKM. This CDR3 reads CASSDRFSYEQYF. CDR3 DNA: TGTGCCAGCAGTGACAGGTTCTCCTACGAGCAGTACTTC.

The genes are TRBV5-1 and TRBJ2-2; 8 nucleotides line up with TRBD2. V was clipped by 4 bases and J by 7 bases; unmatched bases: 15. CDR1 is SGHRS and CDR2 is YFSETQ in the germline V gene. The CDR3 extends over 17 amino acids. The DNA of the CDR3 is TGCGCCAGCAGCGTCATGCCGGGACTAGTTTCGGTCGGGGAGCTGTTTTTT. Protein product: CASSVMPGLVSVGELFF.

The chain employs TRBV7-2 and TRBJ2-5; D not certain. The CDR3 is made up of 14 amino acids. Trimming cost V 2 bases and J 9 bases, with 16 bases left between them. Germline V gives CDR1 SGHTA, CDR2 FQGNSA. As DNA, the CDR3 is TGTGCCAGCAGCTTAAGTTGGGCTAGTAGAGCCCAGTACTTC. Encoded protein: CASSLSWASRAQYF.

The rearrangement uses TRBV6-5 and TRBJ2-7; tentatively, D is TRBD2 (6 bases). Trimming stripped 3 bases from V and 2 bases from J, with 11 bases between. The CDR3 contains 14 residues. Germline V CDR1 and CDR2: MNHEY, SVGAGI. The CDR3: CASSYPLATYEQYF. The CDR3 DNA reads as TGTGCCAGCAGTTATCCCCTAGCGACCTACGAGCAGTACTTC.

This clonotype was seen at least ten times. The chain is built from TRBV28 and TRBJ2-5, with D possibly matching TRBD2 (5 bases). V was trimmed by 7 bases and J by 1 base, leaving 22 bases between them. The CDR3 runs 17 residues. Germline CDR1 reads MDHEN; CDR2 reads SYDVKM. CDR3 in DNA: TGTGCCAGCAATCGGGGAAATCCGGTTTTAATCCAAGAGACCCAGTACTTC. It is translated as CASNRGNPVLIQETQYF.

Only a few counts were recorded for this clonotype. The chain couples TRBV28 to TRBJ2-1, with TRBD2 identical over 9 bases. This CDR3 is built from 15 residues. Germline CDR1 reads MDHEN; CDR2 reads SYDVKM. CDR3: CVTSGWNSSYNEQFF. CDR3 sequence (DNA): TGTGTAACTAGCGGGTGGAATAGCTCCTACAATGAGCAGTTCTTC.

The sample holds many counts of this clonotype. The rearrangement links TRBV28 to TRBJ1-5; D is ambiguous. CDR1 and CDR2 (germline): MDHEN, SYDVKM. V gave up 5 bases and J gave up 9 bases, with 11 bases separating them. The CDR3 consists of 12 residues. CDR3 in amino acids: CASSRQRLPQHF. The DNA of the CDR3 is TGTGCCAGCAGTCGTCAGCGTTTGCCCCAGCATTTT. Based on the CDR3 plus reference TRBV28 and TRBJ1-5, the full variable domain is DVKVTQSSRYLVKRTGEKVFLECVQDMDHENMFWYRQDPGLGLRLIYFSYDVKMKEKGDIPEGYSVSREKKERFSLILESASTNQTSMYLCASSRQRLPQHFGDGTRLSIL.

Only a few counts were recorded for this clonotype. Just one base apart from a much larger clone, this may be a read error. The rearrangement links TRBV28 to TRBJ2-2; possible D gene TRBD2, 5 bases. CDR1 MDHEN and CDR2 SYDVKM come from the germline V gene. The CDR3 totals 12 residues. CDR3 sequence (DNA): TGTGCCAGCAGTGAGTTCGCCGGGGAGCTGCTTTTT. Translation: CASSEFAGELLF.